Listed here is a single TCR beta chain. Antigen specificity is unknown. The data stem from a study of OX40 agonist ivuxolimab in advanced cancers. Study summary: Patients in dose escalation had liver, melanoma, kidney or head and neck cancers. Regarding the study as a whole: In the 0.1-3.0 mg/kg groups, partial responders showed among the lowest expansion. Some nonresponders additionally presented with little normalized T-cell clonal expansion.

The data were produced by immunoSEQ multiplex PCR, yet TCRdb's version contains in-frame clones alone and is incomplete. The sample has roughly 79,000 clones, 85% to 95% seen once. The specimen was CD4+ or CD8+ T cells sorted from blood, collected in a trial of the OX40 agonist ivuxolimab. The sequence came from an adult with an advanced solid tumor such as melanoma, head and neck, liver or kidney cancer.

The CDR3: CASSVAGGNTEAFF. The CDR3 DNA reads as TGTGCCAGCAGCGTAGCAGGAGGGAACACTGAAGCTTTCTTT. The chain joins TRBV9 to TRBJ1-1; D call uncertain. This CDR3 spans 14 amino acids. V lost 0 bases, J lost 1 base, and 7 bases lay in between. Per germline, CDR1 SGDLS and CDR2 YYNGEE.